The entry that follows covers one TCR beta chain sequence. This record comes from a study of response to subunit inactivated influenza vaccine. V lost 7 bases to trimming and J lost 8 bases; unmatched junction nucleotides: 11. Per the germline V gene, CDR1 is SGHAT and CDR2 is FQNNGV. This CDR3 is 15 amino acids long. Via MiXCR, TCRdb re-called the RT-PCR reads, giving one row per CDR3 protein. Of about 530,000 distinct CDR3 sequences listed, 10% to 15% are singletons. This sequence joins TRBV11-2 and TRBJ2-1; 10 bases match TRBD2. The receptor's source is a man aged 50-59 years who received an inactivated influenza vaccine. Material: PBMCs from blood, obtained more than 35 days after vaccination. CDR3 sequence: CASNPTSGIGDEQFF. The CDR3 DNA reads TGTGCCAGCAACCCAACTAGCGGGATTGGAGATGAGCAGTTCTTC.